This entry lists 27 T cell receptor beta chains sequenced from one sample in a study of cytomegalovirus exposure and HLA in healthy donors (dated by TCRdb to 2016 to 2017). Receptor amplification or capture employed the immunoSEQ multiplex PCR assay. For the multiplex PCR, a mixture combining 60 forward primers for TCR Vbeta segments and 13 reverse primers for TCR Jbeta segments was used. The table comes from immuneACCESS by way of TCRdb, which keeps in-frame sequences with V and J called. Part of the clones is missing from these tables; in studies checked, under half for an unresolved V gene and the rest for unknown reasons. A total of some 150,000 clones appear in this sample, about 72% of them only once. The ten largest make up roughly 3.5% of the sample. The specimen sequenced was PBMCs. These receptors all come from a man under 40 in good health and CMV-seropositive.

V usage is TRBV4-1 and J usage is TRBJ1-3; TRBD1 is a possible D gene (6 bases). CDR1 is MGHRA, CDR2 YSYEKL, per germline. CDR3 length: 14 amino acids. V dropped 4 bases and J dropped 4 bases, with 11 bases sitting between them. The CDR3 sequence is CASSRAGAGNTIYF. CDR3 DNA sequence: TGCGCCAGCAGCCGTGCAGGGGCCGGAAACACCATATATTTT.

The J gene is TRBJ2-7, the V gene TRBV29-1; the D gene is possibly TRBD1 (6 bases). CDR1 is SQVTM and CDR2 is ANQGSEA in the germline V gene. The V gene lost 5 bases and the J gene lost 2 bases, with 13 bases spanning the gap. The CDR3 is 13 amino acids. CDR3 in DNA: TGCAGCGTTAGGACAGTACTTACCTACGAGCAGTACTTC. Translating it yields CSVRTVLTYEQYF.

J is TRBJ2-1 and V is TRBV28; TRBD1 matches 7 bases. Germline CDR1 reads MDHEN; CDR2 reads SYDVKM. CDR3 length equals 15 residues. The V and J ends lost 8 bases and 1 base, in that order; junction bases with no gene match: 8. The CDR3 DNA is TGTGCCAGCGGGACAGTTCGTCGTTCCTACAATGAGCAGTTCTTC. The encoded protein is CASGTVRRSYNEQFF.

The DNA for the CDR3 is TGTGCCTGGAGTTCGGGGGGTACGCAGTATTTT. Its translation: CAWSSGGTQYF. The chain couples TRBV30 to TRBJ2-3; 7 bases align to TRBD2. Trimming removed 2 bases from V and 8 bases from J; junction bases left unmatched: 1. The CDR3 extends over 11 amino acids. Germline V lookup: CDR1 GTSNPN, CDR2 SVGIG (reference sequence).

The chain recombines TRBV18 with TRBJ1-1, with 7 bases matching TRBD1. Losses at the gene ends were 3 bases for V and 0 bases for J; bases not matched to a gene: 7. CDR3 length: 16 residues. CDR1 and CDR2 (germline): KGHSH, LQKENI. The CDR3 region is CASSPGQLGMNTEAFF. In DNA form, the CDR3 reads TGTGCCAGCTCACCGGGACAGCTGGGGATGAACACTGAAGCTTTCTTT.

The chain uses TRBV4-1 and TRBJ1-5; TRBD1 aligns across 9 bases. Trimming removed 4 bases from V and 6 bases from J; junction bases left unmatched: 7. CDR3 length: 15 residues. Per germline, CDR1 MGHRA and CDR2 YSYEKL. The CDR3 loop reads CASSPGQGIGQPQHF. Here the CDR3 DNA reads TGCGCCAGCAGCCCGGGACAGGGCATCGGTCAGCCCCAGCATTTT.

The chain uses TRBV20-1 and TRBJ1-1, with no clear D. CDR1 DFQATT and CDR2 SNEGSKA come from the germline V gene (reference sequence). Trimming removed 0 bases at V and 6 bases at J, with 5 bases between. This CDR3 comprises 11 residues. The CDR3 nucleotides are TGCAGTGCTAGAGATATCGCTGAAGCTTTCTTT. The encoded protein is CSARDIAEAFF.

The sample holds one count of this clone. The chain employs TRBV5-6 and TRBJ1-6, with a weak D call TRBD1 (6 bases). CDR1 is SGHDT, CDR2 YYEEEE, per germline. This CDR3 spans 16 amino acids. With 4 bases removed from V and 10 bases from J, the gap between germline ends came to 21 bases. The CDR3 loop is CASSNRDTLGQSPLHF. CDR3 DNA sequence: TGTGCCAGCAGCAACCGGGACACTCTAGGACAATCACCCCTCCACTTT.

CDR3 in DNA: TGCAGCGTCGTGACCGGGACAGGGACCTACGAGCAGTACTTC. Residues: CSVVTGTGTYEQYF. This chain uses TRBV29-1 with TRBJ2-5; 9 bases agree with TRBD1. The DNA matches TRBJ2-7 better at its end, which makes the J call doubtful. This CDR3 has 14 amino acids. From germline, CDR1 is SQVTM and CDR2 ANQGSEA.

The chain uses TRBV28 and TRBJ1-2, with 11 bases fitting TRBD1. From germline, CDR1 is MDHEN and CDR2 SYDVKM. The J segment lost 6 bases and the V segment lost 2 bases, leaving 2 bases of the junction unmatched. CDR3 length equals 14 residues. The CDR3 sequence: CASSLGQGADGYTF. Written as DNA, the CDR3 is TGTGCCAGCAGTTTAGGACAGGGGGCGGATGGCTACACCTTC.

The J gene is TRBJ2-7, the V gene TRBV30; D is perhaps TRBD2 (5 bases). Deletions cut 1 base from V and 7 bases from J, with 8 bases between. This CDR3 is built from 11 residues. Germline V gene sequence: CDR1 GTSNPN, CDR2 SVGIG (reference sequence). The CDR3 sequence: CAWSEPGEQYF. The DNA for the CDR3 is TGTGCCTGGAGTGAGCCGGGAGAGCAGTACTTC.

This chain joins TRBV30 and TRBJ1-3; D is possibly TRBD1 (5 bases). This CDR3 spans 14 amino acids. Germline loops: CDR1 GTSNPN, CDR2 SVGIG (reference sequence). Between the trimmed V and J ends, which lost 5 bases and 4 bases, there was a span of 15 bases. The CDR3 DNA reads TGTGCCTGGGGGCAGGGTGTCGTAGGAAACACCATATATTTT. Its protein is CAWGQGVVGNTIYF.

V gene TRBV7-9 combines with J gene TRBJ2-1, with a weak D call TRBD1 (5 bases). Trimming stripped 2 bases from V and 3 bases from J, with 8 bases between. The CDR3 length is 14 residues. Per the germline V gene, CDR1 is SEHNR and CDR2 is FQNEAQ (reference sequence). The DNA for the CDR3 is TGTGCCAGCAGCTTATTCACAGGCTACAATGAGCAGTTCTTC. This gives the protein CASSLFTGYNEQFF.

The V and J genes are TRBV7-2 and TRBJ2-3, with no clear D. Germline V gene data show CDR1 as SGHTA and CDR2 as FQGNSA. The germline V and J ends were trimmed by 5 bases and 0 bases, with 12 bases remaining between them. CDR3 length equals 15 residues. In DNA form, the CDR3 reads TGTGCCAGCAGCCCTCGACTGGCTAGCACAGATACGCAGTATTTT. Its translation is CASSPRLASTDTQYF.

The chain combines TRBV6-4 with TRBJ2-7; a possible D gene is TRBD1 (5 bases). Germline V lookup: CDR1 MRHNA, CDR2 SNTAGT. CDR3 length: 17 amino acids. Trimming shortened V by 2 bases and J by 3 bases, and 20 bases separated the two germline ends. CDR3 sequence reads: CASSDHCRQTDNYEQYF. For the CDR3, the DNA is TGTGCCAGCAGTGACCACTGCCGACAGACTGACAACTACGAGCAGTACTTC.

V usage is TRBV5-1 and J usage is TRBJ2-7; the match to TRBD2 covers 9 bases. CDR1 is SGHRS, CDR2 YFSETQ, per germline. V lost 5 bases to trimming and J lost 2 bases; unmatched junction nucleotides: 5. CDR3 length equals 14 residues. DNA for the CDR3: TGCGCCAGCAGGCGGGAGGGGGAACCCTACGAGCAGTACTTC. Encoded protein: CASRREGEPYEQYF.

The chain combines TRBV11-2 with TRBJ2-1; possible D gene TRBD1, 6 bases. The V gene's germline CDR1 is SGHAT and CDR2 FQNNGV. V lost 5 bases to trimming and J lost 10 bases, with 12 bases between them. The CDR3 spans 12 residues. CDR3 protein: CASSPRGQEQFF. CDR3 DNA: TGTGCCAGCAGCCCCCGCGGACAGGAGCAGTTCTTC.

The rearrangement uses TRBV5-1 and TRBJ1-2; 11 nucleotides line up with TRBD1. Germline V gives CDR1 SGHRS, CDR2 YFSETQ. Unmatched junction bases numbered 12, after V lost 4 bases and J lost 1 base. The CDR3 length is 18 residues. The CDR3 sequence is CASSDLWGQGGHNYGYTF. CDR3 nucleotide sequence: TGCGCCAGCAGCGATTTATGGGGACAGGGGGGTCATAACTATGGCTACACCTTC.

The count of this clone is one. The chain has TRBV7-3 and TRBJ1-4, with a tentative D call TRBD1 (5 bases). There are 14 residues in the CDR3. The germline V gene encodes CDR1 SGHTA and CDR2 FQGTGA. The germline V and J ends were trimmed by 2 bases and 6 bases, with 10 bases remaining between them. The DNA for the CDR3 is TGTGCCAGCAGCTTATATGGGGGGGATGAAAAACTGTTTTTT. This sequence encodes CASSLYGGDEKLFF.

The chain combines TRBV13 with TRBJ2-7; 9 bases match TRBD1. Germline assignment: CDR1 PRHDT and CDR2 FYEKMQ (reference sequence). The CDR3 is 15 residues long. Trimming removed 5 bases from V and 4 bases from J; junction bases left unmatched: 9. The CDR3 region is CASSLYRDREYEQYF. CDR3 DNA sequence: TGTGCCAGCAGCCTATACCGGGACAGGGAGTACGAGCAGTACTTC. Complete variable domain (other parts from reference TRBV13 and TRBJ2-7): AAGVIQSPRHLIKEKRETATLKCYPIPRHDTVYWYQQGPGQDPQFLISFYEKMQSDKGSIPDRFSAQQFSDYHSELNMSSLELGDSALYFCASSLYRDREYEQYFGPGTRLTVT.

The CDR3 protein is CASSFREVDTQYF. The CDR3 DNA follows: TGTGCCAGCAGCTTCCGGGAGGTGGATACGCAGTATTTT. The chain couples TRBV5-5 to TRBJ2-3, with 7 bases matching TRBD2. V lost 2 bases, J lost 6 bases, and 3 bases stayed unmatched. From germline, CDR1 is SGHKS and CDR2 YYEKEE (reference sequence). This CDR3 has 13 residues.

The chain uses TRBV6-1 and TRBJ1-6; D ambiguous. Trimming cost V 7 bases and J 7 bases, with 17 bases left between them. The CDR3 contains 15 residues. Germline assignment: CDR1 MNHNS and CDR2 SASEGT. CDR3 nucleotides: TGTGCCAGCAAAGAAACTAGCGGGTGGAATTCACCCCTCCACTTT. It yields the protein CASKETSGWNSPLHF.

The genes are TRBV4-3 and TRBJ2-7, with D unresolved. V lost 3 bases to trimming and J lost 1 base, with 10 bases between them. The length of the CDR3 is 14 residues. CDR1 and CDR2 from the germline V gene are LGHNA and YSLEER. The CDR3 DNA reads TGCGCCAGCAGCCAGAGAAGCTATTCCTACGAGCAGTACTTC. Encoded protein: CASSQRSYSYEQYF.

This chain uses TRBV5-1 with TRBJ2-2; 11 nucleotides line up with TRBD2. CDR1 and CDR2 from the germline V gene are SGHRS and YFSETQ. J lost 4 bases, V lost 3 bases, and 8 bases had no gene match. This CDR3 is 17 amino acids long. The CDR3 protein is CASSSSGTSGPTGELFF. Written as DNA, the CDR3 is TGCGCCAGCAGCTCAAGCGGGACTAGCGGTCCCACCGGGGAGCTGTTTTTT.

The rearrangement uses TRBV4-1 and TRBJ1-2, with 7 bases aligning to TRBD1. V lost 4 bases, J lost 1 base, and 3 bases stayed unmatched. The CDR3 covers 14 residues. Germline CDR1 and CDR2: MGHRA and YSYEKL. The CDR3 bases are TGCGCCAGCAGCCCAAGACAGGGTAACTATGGCTACACCTTC. Encoded protein: CASSPRQGNYGYTF.

The chain uses TRBV29-1 and TRBJ1-3; D is unclear. Germline V gives CDR1 SQVTM, CDR2 ANQGSEA. There are 14 residues in the CDR3. Trimming left V 4 bases short and J 2 bases short, with 12 bases between. The CDR3 nucleotides read TGCAGCGTTGCCCGGGGAACCCCTGGAAACACCATATATTTT. Its protein product is CSVARGTPGNTIYF.

A word on this clone: The sample holds other DNA sequences that translate to the same CDR3. The chain joins TRBV5-1 to TRBJ2-2, with 8 bases matching TRBD1. Germline V gene data show CDR1 as SGHRS and CDR2 as YFSETQ. Losses at the gene ends were 0 bases for V and 5 bases for J; bases not matched to a gene: 0. The CDR3 is 14 residues long. The CDR3 protein is CASSLGQGTGELFF. The CDR3 DNA is TGCGCCAGCAGCTTGGGACAGGGGACCGGGGAGCTGTTTTTT.